This is a list of T cell receptor beta chains from one sample in a study of siplizumab effects on memory and regulatory T cells. Clones were read by immunoSEQ multiplex PCR, and TCRdb kept only the in-frame ones, dropping some. The sample comprises about 63,000 clones, around four fifths of which are singletons, and approximately 3.8% rests with the top ten. Sequenced material: memory CD4+ T cells sorted from blood. These TCRs come from a human donor in good health. The CDR3 runs from the conserved cysteine through the conserved F or W. Size tells how often a clone was seen (once, few, many) or the class of an expanded clone, and some rows leave it out.

V: TRBV9
size: .
J: TRBJ2-5
length: 14
CDR3: CASSVGTGWQTQYF

V: TRBV5-1
size: .
J: TRBJ1-1
length: 14
CDR3: CASSLGQPNTEAFF

V: TRBV27
size: .
J: TRBJ1-1
length: 14
CDR3: CASAVTGIWSEAFF

V: TRBV6-1
size: .
J: TRBJ1-5
length: 15
CDR3: CASSSNIDPNQPQHF

V: TRBV7-9
size: .
J: TRBJ1-1
length: 14
CDR3: CASSLFPVEAEAFF

V: TRBV5-1
size: .
J: TRBJ1-3
length: 16
CDR3: CASSNRDQGSGNTIYF

V: TRBV11-3
size: .
J: TRBJ2-7
length: 15
CDR3: CASSSTSGSSYEQYF

V: TRBV5-1
size: .
J: TRBJ2-3
length: 16
CDR3: CASSLVGRAGTDTQYF

V: TRBV5-1
size: .
J: TRBJ1-1
length: 15
CDR3: CASSWTGTGTTEAFF

V: TRBV6-4
size: .
J: TRBJ2-1
length: 18
CDR3: CASSDDPGAGLPYNEQFF

V: TRBV11-2
size: .
J: TRBJ1-5
length: 14
CDR3: CASSFGQGNQPQHF

V: TRBV6-1
size: .
J: TRBJ1-5
length: 15
CDR3: CASQSRTGGNQPQHF

V: TRBV18
size: .
J: TRBJ2-5
length: 15
CDR3: CASSPTGGRQETQYF

V: TRBV6-6
size: once
J: TRBJ1-1
length: 15
CDR3: CASSSTGQGNTEAFF

V: TRBV18
size: .
J: TRBJ2-3
length: 14
CDR3: CASSPGLGTDTQYF

V: TRBV2
size: .
J: TRBJ2-2
length: 11
CDR3: CASAYTGELFF

V: TRBV7-8
size: .
J: TRBJ2-5
length: 14
CDR3: CASMTGEWAETQYF

V: TRBV5-6
size: .
J: TRBJ1-3
length: 15
CDR3: CASSLRGRSGNTIYF

V: TRBV11-2
size: once
J: TRBJ2-7
length: 16
CDR3: CASSPMGQASSYEQYF

V: TRBV5-1
size: few
J: TRBJ1-1
length: 14
CDR3: CASSSRGLDTEAFF

V: TRBV11-2
size: .
J: TRBJ1-1
length: 12
CDR3: CASSPQTSRAFF

V: TRBV18
size: .
J: TRBJ1-4
length: 15
CDR3: CASSPGAGANEKLFF

V: TRBV5-1
size: .
J: TRBJ1-1
length: 13
CDR3: CASSLMEGTEAFF